Included here is one T cell receptor beta chain sequence, with context. The antigen is undetermined. Other DNA sequences in this sample translate to the same CDR3. This sample was taken from a study of shared clonotypes between healthy human individuals. Notes on the study in general: Sample collection involved blood only; tissue repertoires are likely different. Memory subsets had estimated richness that was generally smaller than that of naive subsets.

The CDR3 is 15 residues long. V gave up 1 base and J gave up 4 bases; unmatched junction bases: 5. CDR1 MGHRA and CDR2 YSYEKL come from the germline V gene. Naive CD8 cells comprised CD45RO-negative, CCR7-positively selected cells, excluding terminally differentiated effector memory CD45RA+ cells. Donors were healthy HIV-negative adults without recently reported acute infections or vaccinations. Profiling relied on immunoSEQ multiplex PCR, and the TCRdb table lists in-frame clones only, not all of them. This table has under 2,000,000 clones, about 95% appearing once. J is TRBJ2-7 and V is TRBV4-1, with 9 bases lining up with TRBD1. The TCR sequence derives from a man younger than 35 in good health. The sequencing sample was made of naive CD8+ T cells sorted from blood. CDR3 loop: CASSQVETGGYEQYF. The CDR3 region has the DNA TGCGCCAGCAGCCAAGTTGAGACAGGGGGGTACGAGCAGTACTTC.